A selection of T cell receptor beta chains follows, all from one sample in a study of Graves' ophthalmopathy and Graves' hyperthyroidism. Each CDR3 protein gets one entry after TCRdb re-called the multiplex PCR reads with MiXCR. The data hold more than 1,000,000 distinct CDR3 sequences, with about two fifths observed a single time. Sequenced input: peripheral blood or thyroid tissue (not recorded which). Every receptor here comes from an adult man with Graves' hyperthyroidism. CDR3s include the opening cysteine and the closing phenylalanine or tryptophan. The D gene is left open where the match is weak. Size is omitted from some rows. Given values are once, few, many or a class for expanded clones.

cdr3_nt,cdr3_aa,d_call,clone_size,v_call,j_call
TGTGCCAGCAGCTCAGACAGGGGCGACACTGAAGCTTTCTTT,CASSSDRGDTEAFF,TRBD1,NA,TRBV7-2,TRBJ1-1
TGTGCCATCAGTGAGCCCCCCCGGGACCTTCTGTCCCTCCACTTT,CAISEPPRDLLSLHF,NA,NA,TRBV10-3,TRBJ1-6
TGTGCCCTCGGGGGGACTGCTGGAAACACCATATATTTT,CALGGTAGNTIYF,NA,few,TRBV5-8,TRBJ1-3
TGTGCCAGCAGCTTAAGGGGACAGGAGCATTTCTTT,CASSLRGQEHFF,TRBD1,many,TRBV5-6,TRBJ1-1
TGCAGCGTTGAAGGGGTGGGGGGCGCCCGGCGGGAGACCCAGTACTTC,CSVEGVGGARRETQYF,NA,many,TRBV29-1,TRBJ2-5
TGCGCCAGCAGCTTGGCCATGACCGGGGCCGGGGCCAACGTCCTGACTTTC,CASSLAMTGAGANVLTF,NA,many,TRBV5-1,TRBJ2-6
TGTGCCAGTAGTCAACAGAAGAACACTGAAGCTTTCTTT,CASSQQKNTEAFF,NA,NA,TRBV19,TRBJ1-1
TGTGCCAGCAGCCCAAGACACATACCGAGAACTGGAAACACCATATATTTT,CASSPRHIPRTGNTIYF,NA,many,TRBV9,TRBJ1-3
TGTGCCAGCAGCTTAAGCTGGGGGGCGTATAACACTGAAGCTTTCTTT,CASSLSWGAYNTEAFF,NA,once,TRBV7-2,TRBJ1-1
TGTGCCAGCAGACCTAGGACACTTTCTGAAGCTTTCTTT,CASRPRTLSEAFF,NA,few,TRBV27,TRBJ1-1
TGTGCCAGCAGCCACAACCGGGACATCCGAACTCCTAGCACAGATACGCAGTATTTT,CASSHNRDIRTPSTDTQYF,NA,NA,TRBV7-6,TRBJ2-3
TGTGCCAGCAGAACTAGAAGTCAAGAGACCCAGTACTTC,CASRTRSQETQYF,NA,many,TRBV12-3/TRBV12-4,TRBJ2-5
TGTGCCAGTAGTATCCGGACATTGGGACTAGCGGGACAAGAGACCCAGTACTTC,CASSIRTLGLAGQETQYF,TRBD2,few,TRBV19,TRBJ2-5
TGTGCCAGCAGTTCGGCCGGGGACACTGAAGCTTTCTTT,CASSSAGDTEAFF,NA,few,TRBV6-5,TRBJ1-1
TGTGCCAGCAGCTTATCCGGGAGGGCCTACGAGCAGTACTTC,CASSLSGRAYEQYF,TRBD2,many,TRBV5-1,TRBJ2-7
TGCGCCAGCAGCGAAATGAAACAGGAGCCCCTCTACTTT,CASSEMKQEPLYF,NA,NA,TRBV10-2,TRBJ1-6
TGTGCCAGCAATTACTCGAAACAGGACAGGGCGCCCTACGAGCAGTACTTC,CASNYSKQDRAPYEQYF,TRBD1,NA,TRBV6-5,TRBJ2-7
TGCAGTGCTAGAGATTTCGAGACAGGGAGTTCACCCCTCCACTTT,CSARDFETGSSPLHF,TRBD1,many,TRBV20-1,TRBJ1-6
TGTGCCAGCAGCTTGGCGACTACTTCTGGGGCCAACGTCATGACTTTC,CASSLATTSGANVMTF,NA,NA,TRBV7-6,TRBJ2-6
TGTGCCAGCAGTACACAGGGGGCGCATAACACCGGGGAGCTGTTTTTT,CASSTQGAHNTGELFF,TRBD1,many,TRBV25-1,TRBJ2-2
TGCGCCAGCAGCCAAGAACAACCTTTCGAACAGGGGAACTATGGCTACACCTTC,CASSQEQPFEQGNYGYTF,TRBD1,NA,TRBV4-3,TRBJ1-2
TGCAGCGTTGGGAGGATCGGCACAGATACGCAGTATTTT,CSVGRIGTDTQYF,NA,few,TRBV29-1,TRBJ2-3
TGTGCCTGGAGTGTACAGGAGGGAAGCTATGGCTACACCTTC,CAWSVQEGSYGYTF,NA,few,TRBV30,TRBJ1-2
TGTGCCTGGAGGAGTTGGATTGACACTGAAGCTTTCTTT,CAWRSWIDTEAFF,NA,NA,TRBV30,TRBJ1-1
TGTGCCAGCAGCCAAGACGGGCAGACCTATAATTCACCCCTCCACTTT,CASSQDGQTYNSPLHF,NA,NA,TRBV5-4,TRBJ1-6
TGTGCCAGCAGCTTAGATGACCAGAAGCAGTACTTC,CASSLDDQKQYF,NA,NA,TRBV7-9,TRBJ2-7
TGTGCCAGCAGCGGTCGGACAGGGGGCTGGGGGGAGCAGTACTTC,CASSGRTGGWGEQYF,TRBD1,many,TRBV7-9,TRBJ2-7
TGTGCCATCACCCTGGGTGGGGGACAGGTCACCTACGAGCAGTACTTC,CAITLGGGQVTYEQYF,TRBD1,once,TRBV10-3,TRBJ2-7
TGTGCCAGCAGCTCAGCGGTGGGGTACTACGAGCAGTACTTC,CASSSAVGYYEQYF,NA,few,TRBV4-2,TRBJ2-7
TGTGCCAGCAGCCCCCACAGGGTCCATAATTCACCCCTCCACTTT,CASSPHRVHNSPLHF,NA,many,TRBV7-9,TRBJ1-6
TGTGCCTGGAGTGTACAGGGGGCAAGCCAGCCCCAGCATTTT,CAWSVQGASQPQHF,TRBD1,few,TRBV11-2,TRBJ1-5
TGTGCCAGTAGTACTCGTTTCTCTGGGGCCAACGTCCTGACTTTC,CASSTRFSGANVLTF,NA,few,TRBV19,TRBJ2-6
TGTGCCAGCAGCGTATTTTCGGGAGGGCCCGGCACCGGGGAGCTGTTTTTT,CASSVFSGGPGTGELFF,TRBD2,NA,TRBV7-8,TRBJ2-2
TGTGCCAGTAGGATACAGGGGGCGCTTGGCTATGGCTACACCTTC,CASRIQGALGYGYTF,TRBD1,many,TRBV19,TRBJ1-2
TGTGCCAGCAGCCGGGAACAGGGGAAATACGAGCAGTACTTC,CASSREQGKYEQYF,TRBD1,NA,TRBV5-1,TRBJ2-7
TGTGCCAGCCTCAGGGTGGGTTTTGAAAAACTGTTTTTT,CASLRVGFEKLFF,NA,NA,TRBV6-1,TRBJ1-4
TGTGCCAGCGTCAGAGGACAGCGTGAAGCTTTCTTT,CASVRGQREAFF,NA,few,TRBV10-3,TRBJ1-1
TGCAGTGCGGAAGGACAGAATCAGCCCCAGCATTTT,CSAEGQNQPQHF,NA,NA,TRBV20-1,TRBJ1-5
TGTGCCAGCAGCTTTAATCAGGGACCGTCACCCCTCCACTTT,CASSFNQGPSPLHF,NA,NA,TRBV7-8,TRBJ1-6
TGTGCCAGCAGCTCAACACGGTTGAACACCGGGGAGCTGTTTTTT,CASSSTRLNTGELFF,NA,NA,TRBV11-1,TRBJ2-2
TGCGCCAGCCAACCGTTACCAGGCGATAATCAGCCCCAGCATTTT,CASQPLPGDNQPQHF,NA,many,TRBV5-1,TRBJ1-5
TGTGCCAGCACCTTAGCGACTAGCGGGAGTGGGGAGACCCAGTACTTC,CASTLATSGSGETQYF,TRBD2,few,TRBV28,TRBJ2-5
TGTGCCAGCAGCCAAGATTCAGGTTGGAGCGGGACCGACTCTGGGGCCAACGTCCTGACTTTC,CASSQDSGWSGTDSGANVLTF,TRBD2,NA,TRBV9,TRBJ2-6
TGTGCCTGGAAGGCAGAGAACTATGGCTACACCTTC,CAWKAENYGYTF,NA,once,TRBV19,TRBJ1-2
TGCAGCGTTGATCTAGGCGAGACCCAGTACTTC,CSVDLGETQYF,NA,many,TRBV29-1,TRBJ2-5
TGTGCCAGCAGACGGACTAGCGGGAGATCCTCAGATACGCAGTATTTT,CASRRTSGRSSDTQYF,TRBD2,NA,TRBV11-2,TRBJ2-3
TGCGCCAGCAGCTTGGGGAGTAGGGTGTCGGGACGGCCCTACGAGCAGTACTTC,CASSLGSRVSGRPYEQYF,NA,few,TRBV5-1,TRBJ2-7
TGTGCCAGCAGCTTAGGCGTACCGGGACAGGGGAACTATGGCTACACCTTC,CASSLGVPGQGNYGYTF,TRBD1,many,TRBV7-9,TRBJ1-2
TGTGCCAGCAGTGCCCTGTGGCCAGGGGGAGAGACTGAAGCTTTCTTT,CASSALWPGGETEAFF,TRBD1,NA,TRBV12-3/TRBV12-4,TRBJ1-1
TGTGCCAGCAGCTTAGCGGCCGGGGCTATCGGAGAGCAGTACTTC,CASSLAAGAIGEQYF,NA,many,TRBV7-8,TRBJ2-7
TGCAGTGCGCGGAAGACAGGGCTGACCTACGAGCAGTACTTC,CSARKTGLTYEQYF,TRBD1,many,TRBV20-1,TRBJ2-7